One sample yielded the 32 T cell receptor beta chains listed below, sequenced in a study of blood T cell repertoires in COVID-19. The method was immunoSEQ multiplex PCR; TCRdb's version includes in-frame clones alone and lacks a portion of them. The sample consists of 61,000 or so clones, about 91% of them appearing once. The specimen was peripheral blood. These receptors were taken from a woman of 80 years or more with active COVID-19.

As for this clone: Germline and junction disagree at one end, which may indicate a read error. The CDR3 here is CASSEAGGIGEQYF. The CDR3 bases are TGTGCCAGCAGCGAAGCGGGGGGGATAGGAGAGCAGTACTTC. The rearrangement links TRBV2 to TRBJ2-7; 10 bases align to TRBD2. The CDR3 sequence is 14 residues long. Germline V CDR1 and CDR2: SNHLY, FYNNEI.

The chain uses TRBV6-2 or TRBV6-3 and TRBJ2-5, with unresolved D. CDR3 length: 14 residues. Germline V gene sequence: CDR1 MNHEY, CDR2 SVGEGT. V was trimmed by 2 bases and J by 0 bases, leaving 7 bases between them. The CDR3 reads CASSYPTDQETQYF. DNA of the CDR3: TGTGCCAGCAGTTACCCTACCGACCAAGAGACCCAGTACTTC.

The rearrangement uses TRBV24-1 and TRBJ2-3; 10 nucleotides align to TRBD2. Germline V gene lookup returns CDR1 KGHDR and CDR2 SFDVKD. V trimming: 3 bases; J trimming: 2 bases; junction bases outside the gene matches: 7. There are 17 residues in the CDR3. CDR3 coding DNA: TGTGCCACCAGTGATCCTGTAGCGGGGGGCCCCACAGATACGCAGTATTTT. It translates to CATSDPVAGGPTDTQYF.

This clone has only a few counts. The chain combines TRBV19 with TRBJ2-7; TRBD1 matches at 7 bases. Germline V gene lookup returns CDR1 LNHDA and CDR2 SQIVND (reference sequence). With 11 bases clipped from V and 1 base from J, the junction kept 5 bases outside the gene matches. The CDR3 length is 12 residues. CDR3 bases: TGTGCCCACCACAGGGGTTCCTACGAGCAGTACTTC. This codes for CAHHRGSYEQYF. Full variable domain (rest looked up from reference TRBV19 and TRBJ2-7): DGGITQSPKYLFRKEGQNVTLSCEQNLNHDAMYWYRQDPGQGLRLIYYSQIVNDFQKGDIAEGYSVSREKKESFPLTVTSAQKNPTAFYLCAHHRGSYEQYFGPGTRLTVT.

The chain uses TRBV2 and TRBJ2-7; D may be TRBD1 (5 bases). CDR3 length: 14 amino acids. V was clipped by 3 bases and J by 5 bases, with 14 bases between them. Germline loops: CDR1 SNHLY, CDR2 FYNNEI. The CDR3 sequence is CASSEQGLLDEQYF. The CDR3 region has the DNA TGTGCCAGCAGTGAGCAGGGCCTGTTGGACGAGCAGTACTTC.

The chain carries TRBV7-9 and TRBJ2-2, with TRBD1 matching over 10 bases. V was clipped by 5 bases and J by 7 bases; unmatched bases: 7. The CDR3 is made up of 15 amino acids. The germline CDR1 and CDR2 sequences are SEHNR and FQNEAQ (reference sequence). The CDR3 DNA reads TGTGCCAGCAGCCAAGGGACAGGGGCCGGCGGGGAGCTGTTTTTT. It translates to CASSQGTGAGGELFF.

The chain couples TRBV7-9 to TRBJ2-1, with 10 nucleotides matching TRBD1. The CDR3 covers 16 residues. The germline gives CDR1 SEHNR, CDR2 FQNEAQ (reference sequence). Trimming removed 0 bases from V and 8 bases from J; junction bases left unmatched: 7. CDR3 sequence: CASSLAPGQGPDEQFF. The CDR3 nucleotides read TGTGCCAGCAGCTTAGCCCCGGGACAGGGGCCAGATGAGCAGTTCTTC.

V gene TRBV6-2 or TRBV6-3 combines with J gene TRBJ2-3; possible D gene TRBD2, 5 bases. This CDR3 has 11 amino acids. The ends were cut back, 5 bases at V and 7 bases at J, with 7 bases in the middle. Germline V gives CDR1 MNHEY, CDR2 SVGEGT. The CDR3 sequence is CASSQRYTQYF. The CDR3 region has the DNA TGTGCCAGCAGTCAGCGGTATACGCAGTATTTT.

This clone came up once. The gene calls are TRBV6-5 and TRBJ2-7; 11 bases agree with TRBD2. This CDR3 contains 15 residues. After removal of 7 bases from V and 4 bases from J, the junction contained 9 bases not matched to a gene. Germline V CDR1 and CDR2: MNHEY, SVGAGI. The CDR3 region has the DNA TGTGCCAGCATTTTTAGCGGGGGGGCCTGGTACGAGCAGTACTTC. Its protein is CASIFSGGAWYEQYF.

This clone came up once. The chain links TRBV27 to TRBJ1-5, with D unresolved. The CDR3 consists of 13 residues. Trimming stripped 5 bases from V and 5 bases from J, with 10 bases between. From germline, CDR1 is MNHEY and CDR2 SMNVEV (reference sequence). CDR3 DNA: TGTGCCAGCAGTGTAATTCGGGATCAGCCCCAGCATTTT. It specifies CASSVIRDQPQHF.

The chain has TRBV19 and TRBJ2-3, with D possibly being TRBD2 (6 bases). The CDR3 length is 12 residues. Germline values: CDR1 LNHDA, CDR2 SQIVND (reference sequence). Trimming shortened V by 4 bases and J by 6 bases, and 8 bases separated the two germline ends. The CDR3 loop is CASSTRGDTQYF. CDR3 bases: TGTGCCAGTAGTACCCGGGGGGATACGCAGTATTTT. The entire variable domain, with the rest obtained from reference TRBV19 and TRBJ2-3, is as follows: DGGITQSPKYLFRKEGQNVTLSCEQNLNHDAMYWYRQDPGQGLRLIYYSQIVNDFQKGDIAEGYSVSREKKESFPLTVTSAQKNPTAFYLCASSTRGDTQYFGPGTRLTVL.

The rearrangement uses TRBV4-3 and TRBJ1-2; the D gene is possibly TRBD1 (6 bases). This CDR3 is 19 amino acids long. Trimming pared 0 bases from V and 5 bases from J, leaving 25 bases between. The germline V gene has CDR1 LGHNA and CDR2 YSLEER. DNA for the CDR3: TGCGCCAGCAGCCAAGAATGGGGTTATAGGGGGAATCAGAATTATGGCTACACCTTC. Translation: CASSQEWGYRGNQNYGYTF.

The rearrangement links TRBV19 to TRBJ1-5; D is unclear. Germline V lookup: CDR1 LNHDA, CDR2 SQIVND (reference sequence). CDR3 length: 14 residues. V was pared by 4 bases and J by 1 base, with 8 bases between. CDR3 residues: CASSKTGSNQPQHF. CDR3 in DNA: TGTGCCAGTAGTAAAACGGGAAGCAATCAGCCCCAGCATTTT.

The chain joins TRBV28 to TRBJ2-7; possible D gene TRBD2, 6 bases. V was trimmed by 10 bases and J by 3 bases, leaving 19 bases between them. Germline V lookup: CDR1 MDHEN, CDR2 SYDVKM. The CDR3 is 14 amino acids. The CDR3 DNA reads as TGTGCCATCGGGGCGGGGTGGGGCTACTACGAGCAGTACTTC. Encoded protein: CAIGAGWGYYEQYF.

J is TRBJ2-5 and V is TRBV20-1, with D possibly being TRBD1 (7 bases). CDR1 is DFQATT, CDR2 SNEGSKA, per germline (reference sequence). V lost 3 bases, J lost 5 bases, and 19 bases lay in between. The CDR3 has 15 amino acids. This chain's CDR3 is CSASLQGGLGETQYF. Here the CDR3 DNA reads TGCAGTGCTAGTTTGCAGGGGGGCCTTGGGGAGACCCAGTACTTC.

This chain uses TRBV28 with TRBJ1-2, with 9 bases identical to TRBD1. The CDR3 extends over 15 amino acids. Germline CDR1 reads MDHEN; CDR2 reads SYDVKM. V was pared by 6 bases and J by 4 bases, with 9 bases of the junction left unmatched. The CDR3 DNA reads as TGTGCCAGCAGCCTCCGGGACAGGGAAATCTATGGCTACACCTTC. Its translation: CASSLRDREIYGYTF.

The V gene is TRBV11-3, the J gene TRBJ2-5, with 10 bases matching TRBD1. This CDR3 is 13 amino acids long. In germline, CDR1 is SGHNT, CDR2 YENEEA. Germline trimming cut 3 bases from V and 5 bases from J; bases unmatched to any gene: 0. This chain's CDR3 is CASSLDRGETQYF. The CDR3 region has the DNA TGTGCCAGCAGCTTGGACAGGGGGGAGACCCAGTACTTC.

V usage is TRBV29-1 and J usage is TRBJ1-2, with D possibly being TRBD1 (6 bases). This CDR3 contains 12 residues. V lost 7 bases, J lost 2 bases, and 11 bases lay in between. Per the germline V gene, CDR1 is SQVTM and CDR2 is ANQGSEA. The CDR3 region has the DNA TGCAGCGGAAGGACAGACAACTATGGCTACACCTTC. Encoded protein: CSGRTDNYGYTF.

The gene calls are TRBV12-3 or TRBV12-4 and TRBJ1-1; 9 bases map to TRBD1. With 7 bases clipped from V and 4 bases from J, the junction kept 4 bases outside the gene matches. The CDR3 has 13 residues. The CDR3 loop is CASIATGGTEAFF. The DNA for the CDR3 is TGTGCCAGCATTGCGACAGGGGGCACTGAAGCTTTCTTT.

This clone was picked up one time. The rearrangement joins TRBV7-9 to TRBJ1-2; 7 bases are a match to TRBD1. This CDR3 is 12 amino acids long. V shed 4 bases, J shed 4 bases, and the junction held 0 bases outside the gene matches. Per the germline V gene, CDR1 is SEHNR and CDR2 is FQNEAQ (reference sequence). The CDR3 DNA is TGTGCCAGCAGCTGGGACAGCTATGGCTACACCTTC. This translates into CASSWDSYGYTF.

This sequence joins TRBV6-1 and TRBJ2-3; D perhaps matches TRBD1 (6 bases). Trimming took 2 bases from V and 6 from J, leaving 12 bases between them. This CDR3 has 14 amino acids. The germline CDR1 and CDR2 sequences are MNHNS and SASEGT. The CDR3 here is CASSEPFQGDTQYF. The CDR3 bases are TGTGCCAGCAGTGAACCCTTTCAGGGGGATACGCAGTATTTT.

Concerning this clone: Other DNA sequences in the same sample also yield this CDR3. V gene TRBV12-3 or TRBV12-4 combines with J gene TRBJ2-7; D gene uncertain. The germline V and J ends were trimmed by 3 bases and 3 bases, with 9 bases remaining between them. The length of the CDR3 is 13 residues. This chain's CDR3 is CASSFPDFYEQYF. The CDR3, as DNA: TGTGCCAGCAGTTTCCCTGACTTCTACGAGCAGTACTTC.

The rearrangement links TRBV7-2 to TRBJ2-1; 16 nucleotides align to TRBD2. Germline assignment: CDR1 SGHTA and CDR2 FQGNSA. With 4 bases clipped from V and 7 bases from J, the junction kept 4 bases outside the gene matches. The CDR3 is 16 amino acids. The CDR3 DNA reads as TGTGCCAGCAGCTCGGGACTAGCGGGGGGGCAGAATGAGCAGTTCTTC. It codes for CASSSGLAGGQNEQFF. The full variable domain, rest sourced from reference TRBV7-2 and TRBJ2-1, is GAGVSQSPSNKVTEKGKDVELRCDPISGHTALYWYRQSLGQGLEFLIYFQGNSAPDKSGLPSDRFSAERTGGSVSTLTIQRTQQEDSAVYLCASSSGLAGGQNEQFFGPGTRLTVL.

The J gene is TRBJ2-4, the V gene TRBV7-2; tentatively, D is TRBD1 (7 bases). CDR1 and CDR2 from the germline V gene are SGHTA and FQGNSA. V was cut by 5 bases and J by 3 bases, with 20 bases left in between. The CDR3 has 17 residues. The CDR3 coding sequence is TGTGCCAGCAGCCAGCAGACAGGGACGGGAGTCAAAAACATTCAGTACTTC. Translated, it gives CASSQQTGTGVKNIQYF.

This clone was seen just once. The CDR3 region is CASSLGGRRETQYF. The CDR3 nucleotides read TGTGCCAGCAGTTTAGGGGGGAGGAGAGAGACCCAGTACTTC. The gene calls are TRBV28 and TRBJ2-5, with D possibly TRBD2 on 6 matching bases. The CDR3 spans 14 residues. Germline V gene sequence: CDR1 MDHEN, CDR2 SYDVKM. The ends were cut back, 2 bases at V and 4 bases at J, with 11 bases in the middle.

The CDR3 nucleotides read TGCAGCGTTTACCCCGGGACAGCCTATGGCTACACCTTC. Its protein is CSVYPGTAYGYTF. The chain couples TRBV29-1 to TRBJ1-2; TRBD1 aligns across 7 bases. Per the germline V gene, CDR1 is SQVTM and CDR2 is ANQGSEA. V was clipped by 5 bases and J by 4 bases; unmatched bases: 7. The CDR3 has 13 residues.

V is TRBV4-1 and J is TRBJ1-2, with TRBD1 matching 8 bases. The CDR3 has 15 residues. The V gene's germline CDR1 is MGHRA and CDR2 YSYEKL. J was trimmed by 2 bases and V by 4 bases; bases with no gene match: 6. For the CDR3, the DNA is TGCGCCAGCAGCCGGCCGGGACAGGTCAACTATGGCTACACCTTC. It translates to CASSRPGQVNYGYTF.

The chain carries TRBV10-3 and TRBJ1-1; 7 bases are a match to TRBD1. Germline lookup yields CDR1 ENHRY and CDR2 SYGVKD. The CDR3 has 13 amino acids. J gave up 0 bases and V 11 bases, and 6 bases lay outside the gene matches. Here the CDR3 reads CACRDSLNTEAFF. DNA for the CDR3: TGTGCCTGCAGGGACAGTTTGAACACTGAAGCTTTCTTT.

V usage is TRBV4-2 and J usage is TRBJ2-1, with D tentatively TRBD2 (5 bases). The V and J ends lost 0 bases and 6 bases respectively, with 15 bases between them. Germline lookup yields CDR1 LGHNA and CDR2 YNFKEQ. This CDR3 contains 16 residues. The CDR3: CASSQERASWVNEQFF. CDR3 DNA sequence: TGTGCCAGCAGCCAAGAAAGGGCTAGCTGGGTCAATGAGCAGTTCTTC.

This clone was seen a single time. V gene TRBV2 combines with J gene TRBJ1-5, with D perhaps TRBD1 (6 bases). The CDR3 has 14 amino acids. Germline-derived CDR1 and CDR2 are SNHLY and FYNNEI. V lost 6 bases and J 3 bases, leaving 12 bases between the germline ends. DNA of the CDR3: TGTGCCAGCAGAGGCACAGGGTCCAATCAGCCCCAGCATTTT. This gives the protein CASRGTGSNQPQHF. The variable domain in full, completed from reference TRBV2 and TRBJ1-5, reads EPEVTQTPSHQVTQMGQEVILRCVPISNHLYFYWYRQILGQKVEFLVSFYNNEISEKSEIFDDQFSVERPDGSNFTLKIRSTKLEDSAMYFCASRGTGSNQPQHFGDGTRLSIL.

The chain is built from TRBV7-2 and TRBJ2-3; 7 bases line up with TRBD2. CDR3 size: 15 residues. Trimming at V came to 2 bases and at J to 4 bases, leaving 6 bases not matched to a gene. The germline gives CDR1 SGHTA, CDR2 FQGNSA. The CDR3 protein is CASSLWGGWADTQYF. In DNA form, the CDR3 reads TGTGCCAGCAGCTTATGGGGGGGTTGGGCAGATACGCAGTATTTT.

J is TRBJ2-7 and V is TRBV5-4; tentatively, D is TRBD1 (6 bases). The CDR3 has 17 residues. Looked up from germline, CDR1 is SGHNT and CDR2 is YYREEE (reference sequence). Trimming took off 0 bases at V and 9 bases at J, with 25 bases between the two ends. CDR3 coding DNA: TGTGCCAGCAGCTTGGCCCCGGGACAAAAGGGTGGGTGGGTGCAGTACTTC. Encoded protein: CASSLAPGQKGGWVQYF.